This passage covers 5 T cell receptor beta chains from one sample sequenced in a study of beta chain features in type 1 diabetes. Investigators reverse transcribed all isolated RNA, so they sequenced expressed TCRB transcripts. Sequencing was performed with immunoSEQ multiplex PCR; in TCRdb, only in-frame clones are kept and a portion is missing. The table has fewer than 900,000 clones, 17% seen once. Specimen: naive CD4+ T cells from blood. The source of these receptors is a woman younger than 30 in good health.

The genes are TRBV29-1 and TRBJ2-2, with D perhaps matching TRBD2 (6 bases). Trimming removed 3 bases at V and 3 bases at J, with 8 bases between. This CDR3 is built from 13 residues. The germline CDR1 and CDR2 sequences are SQVTM and ANQGSEA. The chain's CDR3 is CSVDGEDTGELFF. CDR3 nucleotide sequence: TGCAGCGTTGATGGGGAGGACACCGGGGAGCTGTTTTTT.

This clone turned up a few times. The chain links TRBV9 to TRBJ1-2; 9 bases map to TRBD1. Germline-derived CDR1 and CDR2 are SGDLS and YYNGEE. CDR3 size: 15 residues. After removal of 0 bases from V and 7 bases from J, the junction contained 7 bases not matched to a gene. The CDR3 DNA reads TGTGCCAGCAGCGTAGCCGGGGACAGGGTCGGTGGCTACACCTTC. Amino acid sequence: CASSVAGDRVGGYTF.

CDR3 nucleotide sequence: TGTGCCAGCAGTTATTTGCAGAACGAGCAGTACTTC. Protein sequence: CASSYLQNEQYF. J is TRBJ2-7 and V is TRBV6-5; D remains unclear. V was pared by 3 bases and J by 5 bases, with 8 bases between. CDR3 size: 12 residues. Germline loops: CDR1 MNHEY, CDR2 SVGAGI.

This rearrangement joins TRBV19 to TRBJ2-1; 9 bases align to TRBD2. Trimming at V came to 3 bases and at J to 12 bases, leaving 6 bases not matched to a gene. The CDR3 length is 13 residues. Germline lookup yields CDR1 LNHDA and CDR2 SQIVND (reference sequence). CDR3 region: CASSIRGLAPQFF. CDR3 bases: TGTGCCAGTAGTATCAGGGGACTAGCCCCGCAGTTCTTC.

This clone has just one count. The chain is built from TRBV7-8 and TRBJ2-6; tentative D call: TRBD2 (5 bases). CDR1 and CDR2 from the germline V gene are SGHVS and FQNEAQ. The CDR3 spans 16 residues. Trimming removed 3 bases from V and 2 bases from J, with 11 bases in between. The chain's CDR3 is CASSFGRGAGANVLTF. CDR3 sequence (DNA): TGTGCCAGCAGCTTCGGACGGGGAGCTGGGGCCAACGTCCTGACTTTC.